Listed below are T cell receptor beta chains from one sample, sequenced in a study of response to subunit inactivated influenza vaccine. TCRdb used MiXCR to reprocess the RT-PCR reads, holding one entry per CDR3 protein. Of 500,000 to 700,000 distinct CDR3 sequences in the sample, roughly 25% are singletons; the top ten hold approximately 2.9%. This sample also appeared in a second study, on T cells expressing NK-cell markers.

The starting material was CD4+ T cells sorted from PBMCs, obtained about 13 days after vaccination. Receptors were obtained from a man in his forties or fifties who received an inactivated influenza vaccine. Both conserved end residues are part of each CDR3. The order of the fields is clone size, D gene, V gene, J gene, CDR3 DNA, CDR3 protein. D genes are given only for firm matches. Some rows mark clone size as missing; the rest say once, few, many or name a class of expanded clone.

>many|-|TRBV5-1|TRBJ2-5
TGTGCCAGCAGCTTAGCCGGGTACCAAGAGACCCAGTACTTC
CASSLAGYQETQYF
>-|TRBD1|TRBV18|TRBJ2-4
TGTGCCAGCTCACCAGACAGGGGGAAGGGAAACATTCAGTACTTC
CASSPDRGKGNIQYF
>-|-|TRBV7-6|TRBJ2-2
TGTGCCAGCAGCACAGCGTTGTGGGAGTCCGCGAACACCGGGGAGCTGTTTTTT
CASSTALWESANTGELFF
>-|-|TRBV7-2|TRBJ2-5
TGTGCCAGCAGCCTAAGGTCCCTGCTCACTCAAGAGACCCAGTACTTC
CASSLRSLLTQETQYF
>few|-|TRBV24-1|TRBJ2-1
TGTGCCACCAGTGATTTTGGGCGGAATGAGCAGTTCTTC
CATSDFGRNEQFF
>once|-|TRBV2|TRBJ2-5
TGTGCCACCCAGTGGGGTAGTCGGGAGACCCAGTACTTC
CATQWGSRETQYF
>few|-|TRBV28|TRBJ2-7
TGTGCCAGCAGACCAGGGACCCACTCCTACGAGCAGTACTTC
CASRPGTHSYEQYF
>-|TRBD2|TRBV2|TRBJ2-7
TGTGCCAGCAGTGATACGGGGGGGAGCTCCTACGAGCAGTACTTC
CASSDTGGSSYEQYF
>-|TRBD2|TRBV6-1|TRBJ2-1
TGTGCCAGCATGAGATCCGGGACTAGCGGGAGCAATGAGCAGTTCTTC
CASMRSGTSGSNEQFF
>few|-|TRBV15|TRBJ1-2
TGTGCCACCAGCAGAGGTCAGTTCGGGGCTTCCTCCTATGGCTACACCTTC
CATSRGQFGASSYGYTF
>-|-|TRBV2|TRBJ1-1
TGTGCCAGCAGTGACGCCGGCACGGGGCAACGAGGTGTGGCTTTCTTT
CASSDAGTGQRGVAFF
>-|-|TRBV6-2/TRBV6-3|TRBJ1-6
TGTGCCAGCACCTACGGGACCTCCTATAATTCACCCCTCCACTTT
CASTYGTSYNSPLHF
>many|-|TRBV4-3|TRBJ2-3
TGCGCCAGCAGCCAAGAAATAATTGAGTTCCGAAATACGCAGTATTTT
CASSQEIIEFRNTQYF
>few|TRBD2|TRBV6-5|TRBJ2-5
TGTGCCAGCAGTTTCGGACTAGCGGGGGGCCAAGAGACCCAGTACTTC
CASSFGLAGGQETQYF
>-|-|TRBV5-1|TRBJ2-5
TGCGCCAGCAGCCGATCAGAGTGGGAGACCCAGTACTTC
CASSRSEWETQYF
>-|-|TRBV7-2|TRBJ2-7
TGTGCCAGCTCTCTAGCAGAGGCTTCTAGCGAGCAGTACTTC
CASSLAEASSEQYF
>many|TRBD1|TRBV12-3/TRBV12-4|TRBJ2-1
TGTGCCATCCGGGACAGCCAAAATGAGCAGTTCTTC
CAIRDSQNEQFF
>-|TRBD2|TRBV12-3/TRBV12-4|TRBJ2-5
TGTGCCAGCAGCCTAGCGGGGGCCCGGGAGACCCAGTACTTC
CASSLAGARETQYF
>-|-|TRBV12-3/TRBV12-4|TRBJ2-2
TGTGCCAGCAGTTTAAAGAACTCCGGGGAGCTGTTTTTT
CASSLKNSGELFF
>many|TRBD1|TRBV20-1|TRBJ2-3
TGCAGTGCTGACAGGGGGCATTTATCAGATACGCAGTATTTT
CSADRGHLSDTQYF
>few|-|TRBV7-9|TRBJ2-7
TGTGCCAGCAGCTTCGAAGGGGGCTCCTACGAGCAGTACTTC
CASSFEGGSYEQYF
>few|-|TRBV18|TRBJ1-6
TGTGCCAGCTCACCACGCCCACCTAGGGCCTATAATTCACCCCTCCACTTT
CASSPRPPRAYNSPLHF